This TCR beta chain was recovered during a study of blood T cell repertoires in COVID-19 (dated by TCRdb to between 2020 and 2021). In terms of the full investigation: Samples from collaborators originated in the United States, Italy and Spain and spanned both the acute and convalescent phases of COVID-19. Nearly every sample came with metadata listing a de-identified subject ID, COVID-19 status, age in years and sex. Samples came from the ongoing ImmuneRACE study (first 160 participants) plus 1,254 subjects from 6 global collaborators. The dataset comprised deeply sampled blood TCRbeta repertoires from subjects exposed to, actively infected with, or recovered from COVID-19. The prospective study material was composed of cDNA or gDNA derived from T cells, B-cell-depleted T cells, or PBMCs. The repertoires were released in a freely available public database intended as a resource for research on the immune response to SARS-CoV-2. Where HLA class I and class II types were available, the types were taken from metadata supplied by the sample provider, not from assay-based typing.

A remark on this clone: There is no known antigen for this receptor. Base qualities are not at hand, and no much larger clone is one base apart.

TCRbeta CDR3 regions were amplified from genomic DNA by means of the immunoSEQ Assay, a bias-controlled multiplex PCR. The original pipeline was this. The number of nucleated cells in each sample was estimated by amplification of reference gene primers within the assay. To quantify the absolute abundance of each unique TCRbeta CDR3 rearrangement, sequence reads were collapsed and filtered. For each sample, productive Simpson clonality was calculated as the square root of Simpson's diversity index across productive rearrangements. As stored in TCRdb, this immuneACCESS dataset retains in-frame rearrangements with V and J assigned. A fraction of the clones does not appear; measured against another copy, unresolved V genes explain less than half of the discrepancy, and the remainder lacks a known reason. V, J and clone size were drawn from that table, and D and trimming were deduced from the DNA. The sample table contains 95,000 to 100,000 clones; only one count was recorded for about 85% of them. Less than 2% of the sample is held by the ten biggest clonotypes.

The collaborating institutions used their own protocols to collect whole blood in K2EDTA tubes. For TCRbeta analysis, collaborators shipped samples in one of three forms: frozen whole blood, isolated PBMCs, or DNA extracted from either of those sample types. Summary of the overall study and its limitations: Clinical and demographic metadata were provided uncurated, with the amount varying by source and participant.

The CDR3 starts with the cysteine, ends with the phenylalanine, and has 16 residues. The read is trimmed to its CDR3 DNA, 48 bases read in frame from base 1. V trim: 1 base; J trim: 5 bases; unmatched bases: 5. The germline V gene supplies CDR1 MDHEN and CDR2 SYDVKM. The chain is assembled from TRBV28 and TRBJ1-5, and 10 bases in between align with TRBD1. The TCR sequence derives from a woman between 70 and 85 years old with active or convalescent COVID-19. Sequencing was carried out using peripheral blood. The CDR3 has the sequence CASSLSGTGAHQPQHF. The DNA reads as follows: TGTGCCAGCAGTTTATCCGGGACAGGGGCCCATCAGCCCCAGCATTTT.